The clone carrying this TCR beta chain appeared many times. The antigen remains undetermined. These data come from a study of CD8+CD57+ T cells in acquired aplastic anemia. Overall study: Recorded DNA amounts for sorted CD4+ and CD8+ cells had an average of around 3.4 ug. Whole-study findings and limits: Patients shared 25 to 35 CD8+ CDR3 sequences with controls.

The V end lost 6 bases, the J end lost 2 bases, and 14 bases lay between the germline ends. This CDR3 has 14 residues. The germline CDR1 and CDR2 sequences are SGHNT and YENEEA. The template used for profiling TCR beta VDJ and CDR3 was genomic DNA. TCRdb itself ran the reads through MiXCR, one entry per CDR3 protein. The sample includes roughly 130,000 distinct CDR3 sequences, 48% seen only once; the top ten take 2% to 3%. This chain joins TRBV11-3 and TRBJ2-7; D not resolved. Material for sequencing was sorted CD4+, CD8+, or CD8+CD57+ T cells (not recorded which) from PBMCs. This sequence was found in a human donor in good health, serving as a control. As DNA, the CDR3 is TGTGCCAGCAGGGCAGCTGGTATCACCTACGAGCAGTACTTC. Its protein is CASRAAGITYEQYF.